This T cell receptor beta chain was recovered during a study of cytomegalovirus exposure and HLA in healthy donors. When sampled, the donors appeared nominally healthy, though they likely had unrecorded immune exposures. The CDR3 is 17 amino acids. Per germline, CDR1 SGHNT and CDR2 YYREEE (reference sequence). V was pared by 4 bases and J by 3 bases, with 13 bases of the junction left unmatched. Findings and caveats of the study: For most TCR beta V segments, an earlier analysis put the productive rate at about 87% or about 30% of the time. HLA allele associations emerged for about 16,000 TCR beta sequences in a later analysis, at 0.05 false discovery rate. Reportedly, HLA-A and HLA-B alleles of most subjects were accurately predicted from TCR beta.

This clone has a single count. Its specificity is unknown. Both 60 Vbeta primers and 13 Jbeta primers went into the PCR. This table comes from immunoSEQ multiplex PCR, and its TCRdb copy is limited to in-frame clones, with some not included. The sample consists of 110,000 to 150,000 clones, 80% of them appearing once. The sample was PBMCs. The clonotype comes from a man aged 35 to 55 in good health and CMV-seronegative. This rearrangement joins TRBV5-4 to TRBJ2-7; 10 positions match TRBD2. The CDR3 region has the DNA TGTGCCAGCAGCGGCCGGCGAGCGGGGGGGCACTACTACGAGCAGTACTTC. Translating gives CASSGRRAGGHYYEQYF.